The next 20 T cell receptor beta chains were all read from a single sample in a study of OX40 agonist ivuxolimab in advanced cancers. Produced via immunoSEQ multiplex PCR; TCRdb's table is partial and in-frame only. In the table there are over 80,000 clones, approximately 87% of which are singletons. The source was CD4+ or CD8+ T cells sorted from blood, collected in a trial of the OX40 agonist ivuxolimab. The receptors come from an adult with an advanced solid tumor such as melanoma, head and neck, liver or kidney cancer.

The gene calls are TRBV10-2 and TRBJ2-5; D remains ambiguous. CDR3 length: 12 residues. The V end lost 0 bases, the J end lost 5 bases, and 4 bases lay between the germline ends. The germline CDR1 and CDR2 sequences are WSHSY and SAAADI. CDR3 amino acids: CASSESPETQYF. The CDR3 DNA follows: TGCGCCAGCAGTGAGTCCCCGGAGACCCAGTACTTC.

The CDR3 loop reads CASSPSGPSWAQYF. The DNA for the CDR3 is TGTGCCAGCAGCCCCTCGGGCCCATCGTGGGCCCAGTACTTC. The V gene is TRBV7-3, the J gene TRBJ2-5; D remains unclear. The V gene's germline CDR1 is SGHTA and CDR2 FQGTGA. The CDR3 contains 14 residues. The V end lost 5 bases, the J end lost 9 bases, and 19 bases lay between the germline ends.

V gene TRBV14 combines with J gene TRBJ1-2, with D possibly being TRBD1 (6 bases). CDR1 SGHDN and CDR2 FVKESK come from the germline V gene. This CDR3 is built from 15 residues. The V end was cut by 1 base, the J end by 2 bases, with 11 bases between. The CDR3 is CASSQGVRGNYGYTF. CDR3 bases: TGTGCCAGCAGCCAAGGTGTCAGGGGAAACTATGGCTACACCTTC.

This clone appeared once. The V call is TRBV15, the J call TRBJ2-5; a weak D match, TRBD1 (7 bases). V lost 2 bases and J 5 bases, leaving 18 bases between the germline ends. The germline V gene has CDR1 LNHNV and CDR2 YYDKDF (reference sequence). The CDR3 sequence is 16 residues long. This chain's CDR3 is CATSRRGRGEGETQYF. Written as DNA, the CDR3 is TGTGCCACCAGCAGAAGGGGGCGGGGCGAGGGGGAGACCCAGTACTTC.

The rearrangement joins TRBV5-4 to TRBJ2-1; 7 positions agree with TRBD1. The CDR3 consists of 15 residues. Trimming took 2 bases from V and 2 from J; bases not matched to a gene: 4. The germline gives CDR1 SGHNT, CDR2 YYREEE (reference sequence). This chain's CDR3 is CASSLQGIPYNEQFF. CDR3 in DNA: TGTGCCAGCAGCTTACAGGGGATCCCCTACAATGAGCAGTTCTTC.

The V call is TRBV4-2, the J call TRBJ1-6; TRBD1 matches at 9 bases. The CDR3 covers 16 residues. Germline V lookup: CDR1 LGHNA, CDR2 YNFKEQ. Trimming removed 0 bases from V and 10 bases from J; junction bases left unmatched: 7. The DNA for the CDR3 is TGTGCCAGCAGCCAAGATTGGACAGGGGATCGCTCACCCCTCCACTTT. It yields the protein CASSQDWTGDRSPLHF.

The chain carries TRBV7-7 and TRBJ1-2; 7 nucleotides align to TRBD1. This CDR3 contains 16 residues. The ends lost 1 base at V and 4 bases at J; junction bases unmatched: 9. The germline gives CDR1 SSHAT, CDR2 FNYEAQ (reference sequence). The CDR3 sequence is CASSLEIRGSPYGYTF. The CDR3 DNA follows: TGTGCCAGCAGCTTAGAGATCAGGGGGTCCCCCTATGGCTACACCTTC.

This clone has only a few counts. J is TRBJ1-6 and V is TRBV27, with 9 positions matching TRBD1. The V gene end was trimmed by 4 bases and the J gene end by 7 bases; junction bases not matched to a gene: 2. The V gene's germline CDR1 is MNHEY and CDR2 SMNVEV (reference sequence). The CDR3 consists of 14 residues. The CDR3 DNA sequence: TGTGCCAGCAGTTCACAGGGGGCCAATTCACCCCTCCACTTT. This gives the protein CASSSQGANSPLHF.

This clone has only a few counts. The gene calls are TRBV20-1 and TRBJ1-2; TRBD1 is a possible D gene (5 bases). The CDR3 is made up of 10 amino acids. The germline V gene has CDR1 DFQATT and CDR2 SNEGSKA (reference sequence). This chain's CDR3 is CSPGLGGYTF. The DNA of the CDR3 is TGCAGCCCGGGGCTGGGCGGCTACACCTTC.

This chain connects TRBV27 to TRBJ1-2; possibly TRBD1 for D (5 bases). The V gene's germline CDR1 is MNHEY and CDR2 SMNVEV (reference sequence). Trimming left V 6 bases short and J 1 base short, with 12 bases between. CDR3 size: 14 residues. CDR3 DNA sequence: TGTGCCAGCAGAATCCTCGGGGGTAACTATGGCTACACCTTC. Protein sequence: CASRILGGNYGYTF.

This clone was seen a single time. V and J are TRBV4-1 and TRBJ2-6; D assignment may be TRBD1 or TRBD2 (6 bases each). CDR1 is MGHRA, CDR2 YSYEKL, per germline. V was clipped by 0 bases and J by 3 bases, with 15 bases between them. The CDR3 sequence is 18 residues long. CDR3 coding DNA: TGCGCCAGCAGCCAAGAGGGCTGGGGGGCCGGTGGGGCCAACGTCCTGACTTTC. Protein: CASSQEGWGAGGANVLTF.

The J gene is TRBJ2-1, the V gene TRBV9; TRBD2 might be the D (5 bases). V gave up 0 bases and J gave up 7 bases, with 11 bases separating them. Germline V CDR1 and CDR2: SGDLS, YYNGEE. This CDR3 spans 14 amino acids. CDR3 sequence reads: CASSVGRGKNEQFF. The CDR3 nucleotides are TGTGCCAGCAGCGTAGGGAGAGGGAAGAATGAGCAGTTCTTC. Filled out from reference TRBV9 and TRBJ2-1, the complete variable domain reads DSGVTQTPKHLITATGQRVTLRCSPRSGDLSVYWYQQSLDQGLQFLIQYYNGEERAKGNILERFSAQQFPDLHSELNLSSLELGDSALYFCASSVGRGKNEQFFGPGTRLTVL.

DNA of the CDR3: TGTGCCAGCAGCGGGACAGGGAGAGGAGAGCAGTACTTC. This translates into CASSGTGRGEQYF. V is TRBV2 and J is TRBJ2-7; 9 bases agree with TRBD1. V shed 6 bases and J 7 bases; nucleotides not matched to a gene: 7. The germline CDR1 and CDR2 sequences are SNHLY and FYNNEI. The CDR3 runs 13 residues.

The chain carries TRBV27 and TRBJ2-1; a weak D match, TRBD2 (6 bases). V gave up 3 bases and J gave up 7 bases, with 10 bases separating them. Germline CDR1 reads MNHEY; CDR2 reads SMNVEV (reference sequence). This CDR3 contains 13 residues. The CDR3 protein is CASSFRRGNEQFF. Here the CDR3 DNA reads TGTGCCAGCAGTTTTAGACGGGGGAATGAGCAGTTCTTC.

The chain joins TRBV19 to TRBJ1-1; D remains ambiguous. Germline-derived CDR1 and CDR2 are LNHDA and SQIVND (reference sequence). Trimming pared 0 bases from V and 1 base from J, leaving 9 bases between. CDR3 size: 15 residues. DNA of the CDR3: TGTGCCAGTAGTATAGATCCACGGCAGAACACTGAAGCTTTCTTT. Translating it yields CASSIDPRQNTEAFF.

The gene calls are TRBV7-2 and TRBJ1-5; tentative D call: TRBD1 (6 bases). V was shortened by 5 bases and J by 7 bases, with 12 bases between the two germline ends. CDR1 is SGHTA, CDR2 FQGNSA, per germline. The CDR3 totals 13 residues. DNA for the CDR3: TGTGCCAGCAGCCCACAGGGAGGACAGCCCCAGCATTTT. Its protein product is CASSPQGGQPQHF.

The chain is built from TRBV19 and TRBJ1-2; D remains ambiguous. Per germline, CDR1 LNHDA and CDR2 SQIVND (reference sequence). V lost 2 bases to trimming and J lost 2 bases, with 15 bases between them. This CDR3 comprises 16 residues. The CDR3 sequence: CASSIPGGEANYGYTF. The CDR3 DNA sequence: TGTGCCAGTAGTATACCGGGTGGGGAAGCAAACTATGGCTACACCTTC.

V and J are TRBV9 and TRBJ2-7; D gene uncertain. Germline CDR1 SGDLS, CDR2 YYNGEE. Trimming pared 0 bases from V and 2 bases from J, leaving 15 bases between. This CDR3 is 16 amino acids long. CDR3: CASSVEGGPEPYEQYF. In DNA, the CDR3 is TGTGCCAGCAGCGTAGAGGGTGGGCCCGAACCCTACGAGCAGTACTTC.

The CDR3, as DNA: TGTGCCAGCAGCTTGGGGCAGGGTGTGGGCAATCAGCCCCAGCATTTT. It is translated as CASSLGQGVGNQPQHF. The V and J genes are TRBV7-9 and TRBJ1-5; tentative D call: TRBD1 (5 bases). CDR3 size: 16 residues. Germline CDR1 reads SEHNR; CDR2 reads FQNEAQ (reference sequence). V dropped 3 bases and J dropped 2 bases, with 14 bases sitting between them. Together with reference TRBV7-9 and TRBJ1-5, the CDR3 gives the full variable domain: DTGVSQNPRHKITKRGQNVTFRCDPISEHNRLYWYRQTLGQGPEFLTYFQNEAQLEKSRLLSDRFSAERPKGSFSTLEIQRTEQGDSAMYLCASSLGQGVGNQPQHFGDGTRLSIL.

This clone was counted ten times or more. The V and J genes are TRBV11-2 and TRBJ2-7; D might be TRBD2 (5 bases). CDR3 size: 15 residues. Germline V gene sequence: CDR1 SGHAT, CDR2 FQNNGV. V dropped 0 bases and J dropped 7 bases, with 16 bases sitting between them. Written as DNA, the CDR3 is TGTGCCAGCAGCTTAGAACCAGGTCCCTCGGGGGAGCAGTACTTC. It is translated as CASSLEPGPSGEQYF.